This T cell receptor (beta chain) was sequenced for a study of OX40 agonist ivuxolimab in advanced cancers. The germline V gene encodes CDR1 MNHEY and CDR2 SMNVEV (reference sequence). Trimming pared 6 bases from V and 1 base from J, leaving 11 bases between. This CDR3 spans 14 amino acids. Using immunoSEQ multiplex PCR, the repertoire was profiled, and TCRdb retains in-frame clones only, with some absent. The top ten clones hold approximately 26% of a sample with about 30,000 clones, approximately 88% of them seen once. The source material was CD4+ or CD8+ T cells sorted from blood, sampled in a trial of the OX40 agonist ivuxolimab. The V gene is TRBV27, the J gene TRBJ2-3; no definite D call. This sequence originates from an adult with an advanced solid tumor such as melanoma, head and neck, liver or kidney cancer. CDR3 amino acids: CASSLGFRTDTQYF. In DNA form, the CDR3 reads TGTGCCAGCAGCTTGGGATTTCGCACAGATACGCAGTATTTT.